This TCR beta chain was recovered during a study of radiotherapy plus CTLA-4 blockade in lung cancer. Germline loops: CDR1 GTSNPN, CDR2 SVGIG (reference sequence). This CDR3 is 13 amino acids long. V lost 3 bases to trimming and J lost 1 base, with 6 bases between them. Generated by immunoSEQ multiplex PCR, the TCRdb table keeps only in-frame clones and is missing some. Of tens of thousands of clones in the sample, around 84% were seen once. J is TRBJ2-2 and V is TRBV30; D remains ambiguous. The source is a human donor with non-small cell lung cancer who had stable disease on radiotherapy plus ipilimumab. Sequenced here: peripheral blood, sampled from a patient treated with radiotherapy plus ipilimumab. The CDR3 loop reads CAWRKENTGELFF. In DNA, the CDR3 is TGTGCCTGGAGGAAGGAGAACACCGGGGAGCTGTTTTTT.